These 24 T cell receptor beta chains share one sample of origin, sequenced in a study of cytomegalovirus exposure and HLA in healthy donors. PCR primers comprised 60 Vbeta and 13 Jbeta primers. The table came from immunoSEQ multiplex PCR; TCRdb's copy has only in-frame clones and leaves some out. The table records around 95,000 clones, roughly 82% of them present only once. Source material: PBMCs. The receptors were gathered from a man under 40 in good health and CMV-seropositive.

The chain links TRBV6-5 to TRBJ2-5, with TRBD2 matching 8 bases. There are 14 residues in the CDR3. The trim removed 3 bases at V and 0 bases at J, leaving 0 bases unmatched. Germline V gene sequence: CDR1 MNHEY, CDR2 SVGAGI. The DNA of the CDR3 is TGTGCCAGCAGTTATAGCGGGAACCAAGAGACCCAGTACTTC. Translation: CASSYSGNQETQYF.

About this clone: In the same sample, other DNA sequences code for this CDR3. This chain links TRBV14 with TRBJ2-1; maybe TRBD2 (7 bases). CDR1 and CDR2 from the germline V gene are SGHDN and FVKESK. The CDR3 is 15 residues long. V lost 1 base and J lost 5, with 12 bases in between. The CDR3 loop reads CASSQAAGANNEQFF. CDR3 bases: TGTGCCAGCAGCCAAGCGGCGGGGGCAAACAATGAGCAGTTCTTC.

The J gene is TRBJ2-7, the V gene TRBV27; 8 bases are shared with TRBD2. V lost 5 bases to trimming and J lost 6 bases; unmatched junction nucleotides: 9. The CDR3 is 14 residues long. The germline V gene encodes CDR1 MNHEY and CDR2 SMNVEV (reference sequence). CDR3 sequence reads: CASSGREGRGEQYF. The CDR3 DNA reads TGTGCCAGCAGTGGCCGGGAGGGGCGGGGCGAGCAGTACTTC.

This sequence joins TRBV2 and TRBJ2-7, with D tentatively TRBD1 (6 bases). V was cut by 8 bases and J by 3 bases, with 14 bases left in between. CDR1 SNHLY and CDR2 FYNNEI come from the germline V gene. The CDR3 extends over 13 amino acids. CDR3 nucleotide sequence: TGTGCCAGCGATAGGGACACGAGCTACGAGCAGTACTTC. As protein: CASDRDTSYEQYF. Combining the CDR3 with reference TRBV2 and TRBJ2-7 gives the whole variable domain EPEVTQTPSHQVTQMGQEVILRCVPISNHLYFYWYRQILGQKVEFLVSFYNNEISEKSEIFDDQFSVERPDGSNFTLKIRSTKLEDSAMYFCASDRDTSYEQYFGPGTRLTVT.

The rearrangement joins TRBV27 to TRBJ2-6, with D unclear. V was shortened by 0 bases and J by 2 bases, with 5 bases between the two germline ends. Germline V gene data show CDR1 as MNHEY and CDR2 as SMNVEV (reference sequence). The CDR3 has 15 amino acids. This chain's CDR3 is CASSLSLTGANVLTF. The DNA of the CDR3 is TGTGCCAGCAGTTTATCCCTAACTGGGGCCAACGTCCTGACTTTC.

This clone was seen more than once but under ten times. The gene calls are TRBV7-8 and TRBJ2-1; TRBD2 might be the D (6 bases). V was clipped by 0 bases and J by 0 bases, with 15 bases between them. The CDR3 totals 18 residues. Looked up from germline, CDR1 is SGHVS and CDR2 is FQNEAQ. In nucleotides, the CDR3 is TGTGCCAGCAGCTTAGCCATTGGTGCGGGAAACTCCTACAATGAGCAGTTCTTC. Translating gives CASSLAIGAGNSYNEQFF.

In DNA form, the CDR3 reads TGTGCCAGCACGGGACTAGCGGGAGCCGGGGAGCTGTTTTTT. This sequence encodes CASTGLAGAGELFF. This chain joins TRBV6-1 and TRBJ2-2; 14 bases match TRBD2. Looked up from germline, CDR1 is MNHNS and CDR2 is SASEGT. Trimming cost V 7 bases and J 6 bases; bases outside gene matches: 1. This CDR3 spans 14 amino acids.

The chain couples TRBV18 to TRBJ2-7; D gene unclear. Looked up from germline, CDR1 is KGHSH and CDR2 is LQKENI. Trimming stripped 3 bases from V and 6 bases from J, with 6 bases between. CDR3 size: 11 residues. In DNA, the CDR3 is TGTGCCAGCTCACCTTCCGTCGAGCAGTACTTC. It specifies CASSPSVEQYF.

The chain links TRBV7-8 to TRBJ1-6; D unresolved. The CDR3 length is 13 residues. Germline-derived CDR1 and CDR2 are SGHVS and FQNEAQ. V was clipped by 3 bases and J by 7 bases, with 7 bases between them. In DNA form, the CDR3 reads TGTGCCAGCAGCTTGGTGGCAAATTCACCCCTCCACTTT. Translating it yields CASSLVANSPLHF.

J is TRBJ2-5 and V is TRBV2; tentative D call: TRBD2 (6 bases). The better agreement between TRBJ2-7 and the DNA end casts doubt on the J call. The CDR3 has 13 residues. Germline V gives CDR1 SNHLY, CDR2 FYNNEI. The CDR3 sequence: CASSDRRGSEQYF. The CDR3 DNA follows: TGTGCCAGCAGTGATAGGAGGGGTAGCGAGCAGTACTTC.

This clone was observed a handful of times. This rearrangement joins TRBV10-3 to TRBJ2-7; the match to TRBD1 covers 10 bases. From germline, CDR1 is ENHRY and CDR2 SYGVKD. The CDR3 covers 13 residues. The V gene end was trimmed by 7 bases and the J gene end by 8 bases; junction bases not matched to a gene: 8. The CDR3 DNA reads TGTGCCATCAAAGCCCCGGGACAGGGGAAGCAGTACTTC. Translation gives CAIKAPGQGKQYF.

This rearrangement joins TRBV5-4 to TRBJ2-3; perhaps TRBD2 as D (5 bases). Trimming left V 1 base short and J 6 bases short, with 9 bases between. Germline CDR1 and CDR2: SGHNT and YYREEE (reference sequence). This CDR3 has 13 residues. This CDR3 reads CASSLTSRDTQYF. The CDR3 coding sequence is TGTGCCAGCAGCTTGACTAGTCGTGATACGCAGTATTTT. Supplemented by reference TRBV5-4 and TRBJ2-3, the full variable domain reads ETGVTQSPTHLIKTRGQQVTLRCSSQSGHNTVSWYQQALGQGPQFIFQYYREEENGRGNFPPRFSGLQFPNYSSELNVNALELDDSALYLCASSLTSRDTQYFGPGTRLTVL.

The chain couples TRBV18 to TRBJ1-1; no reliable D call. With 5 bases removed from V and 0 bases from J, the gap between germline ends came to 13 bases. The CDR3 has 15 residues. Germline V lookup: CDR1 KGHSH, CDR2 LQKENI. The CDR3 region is CASSEGRAVNTEAFF. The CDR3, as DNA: TGTGCCAGCTCAGAAGGGAGGGCGGTGAACACTGAAGCTTTCTTT.

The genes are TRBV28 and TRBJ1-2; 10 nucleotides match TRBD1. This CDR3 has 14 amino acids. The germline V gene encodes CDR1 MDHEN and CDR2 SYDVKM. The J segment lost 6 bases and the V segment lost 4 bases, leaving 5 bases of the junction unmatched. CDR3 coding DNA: TGTGCCAGCAGTTGGGGGACAGGGGAGGATGGCTACACCTTC. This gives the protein CASSWGTGEDGYTF.

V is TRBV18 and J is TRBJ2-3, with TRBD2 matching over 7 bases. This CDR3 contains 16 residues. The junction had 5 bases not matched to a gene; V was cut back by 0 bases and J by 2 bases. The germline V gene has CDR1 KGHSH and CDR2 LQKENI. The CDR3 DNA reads TGTGCCAGCTCACCACCGGCGACTAGCATCACAGATACGCAGTATTTT. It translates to CASSPPATSITDTQYF.

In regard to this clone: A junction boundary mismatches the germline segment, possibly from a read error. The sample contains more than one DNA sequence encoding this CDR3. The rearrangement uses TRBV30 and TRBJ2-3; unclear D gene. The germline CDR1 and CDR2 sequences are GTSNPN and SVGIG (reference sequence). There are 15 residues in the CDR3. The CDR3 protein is CAWSVSMGAADTQYF. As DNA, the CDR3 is TGCGCCTGGAGTGTGAGTATGGGTGCGGCAGATACGCAGTATTTT.

The chain's CDR3 is CASSGGQGRAEAFF. The CDR3 DNA follows: TGTGCCAGCAGTGGAGGACAGGGGAGAGCTGAAGCTTTCTTT. The gene calls are TRBV6-1 and TRBJ1-1, with 9 bases fitting TRBD1. The CDR3 spans 14 residues. Germline CDR1 is MNHNS and CDR2 is SASEGT. The V gene end was trimmed by 4 bases and the J gene end by 6 bases; junction bases not matched to a gene: 6.

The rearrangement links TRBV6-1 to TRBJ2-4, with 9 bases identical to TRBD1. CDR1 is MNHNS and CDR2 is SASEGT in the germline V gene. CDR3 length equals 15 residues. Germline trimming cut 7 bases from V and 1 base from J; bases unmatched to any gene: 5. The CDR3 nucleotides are TGTGCCAGCATACAGGGGGCGGAGGCCAAAAACATTCAGTACTTC. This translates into CASIQGAEAKNIQYF.

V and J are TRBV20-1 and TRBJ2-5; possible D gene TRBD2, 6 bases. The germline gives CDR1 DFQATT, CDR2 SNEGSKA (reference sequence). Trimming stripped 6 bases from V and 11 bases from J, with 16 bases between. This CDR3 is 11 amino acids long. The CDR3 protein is CSARDLSKQYF. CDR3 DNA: TGCAGTGCGAGGGACTTAAGTAAGCAGTACTTC.

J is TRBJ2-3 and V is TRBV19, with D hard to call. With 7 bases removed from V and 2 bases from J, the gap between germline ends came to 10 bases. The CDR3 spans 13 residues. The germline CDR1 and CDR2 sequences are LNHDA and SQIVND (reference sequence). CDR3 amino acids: CASMVQSTDTQYF. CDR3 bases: TGTGCCAGTATGGTACAGTCCACAGATACGCAGTATTTT.

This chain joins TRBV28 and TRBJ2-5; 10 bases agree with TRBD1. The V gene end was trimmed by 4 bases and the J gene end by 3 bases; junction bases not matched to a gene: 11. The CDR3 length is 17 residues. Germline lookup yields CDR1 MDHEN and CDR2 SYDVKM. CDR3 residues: CASSSPTQDRGKETQYF. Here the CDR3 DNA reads TGTGCCAGCAGTTCCCCCACCCAGGACAGGGGGAAAGAGACCCAGTACTTC.

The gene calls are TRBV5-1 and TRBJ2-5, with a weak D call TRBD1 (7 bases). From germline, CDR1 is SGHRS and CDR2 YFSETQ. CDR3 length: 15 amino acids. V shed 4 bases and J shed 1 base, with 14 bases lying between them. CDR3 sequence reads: CASSPEGDSQETQYF. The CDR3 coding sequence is TGCGCCAGCAGCCCGGAGGGGGACAGCCAAGAGACCCAGTACTTC.

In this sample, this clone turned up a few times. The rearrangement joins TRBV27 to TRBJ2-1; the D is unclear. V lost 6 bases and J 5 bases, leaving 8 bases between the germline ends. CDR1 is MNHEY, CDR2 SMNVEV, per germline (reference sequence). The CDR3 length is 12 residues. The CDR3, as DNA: TGTGCCAGCAGAGCACCCCACAATGAGCAGTTCTTC. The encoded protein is CASRAPHNEQFF.

The CDR3 loop reads CASSFGTSGGYSSGELFF. CDR3 DNA: TGCGCCAGCAGCTTCGGGACTAGCGGCGGCTATTCGAGCGGGGAGCTGTTTTTT. The chain joins TRBV5-1 to TRBJ2-2; TRBD2 matches at 11 bases. CDR1 is SGHRS and CDR2 is YFSETQ in the germline V gene. The ends lost 2 bases at V and 7 bases at J; junction bases unmatched: 13. The CDR3 extends over 18 amino acids. The whole variable domain, filled in from reference TRBV5-1 and TRBJ2-2, reads KAGVTQTPRYLIKTRGQQVTLSCSPISGHRSVSWYQQTPGQGLQFLFEYFSETQRNKGNFPGRFSGRQFSNSRSEMNVSTLELGDSALYLCASSFGTSGGYSSGELFFGEGSRLTVL.